Listed below are T cell receptor beta chains from one sample, sequenced in a study of blood T cells in healthy people across ages. TCRdb called the 5' RACE reads again in MiXCR, with one record for every CDR3 protein. In the table there are 450,000 to 600,000 distinct CDR3 sequences, 25% to 35% of which are singletons. This sample was shared with a second study, whose subject was T cells of mothers and their children.

Material: blood. The receptors shown here come from a boy aged 2 to 9 in good health. Each CDR3 is given with its conserved first and last residue. The order of the fields is V gene, J gene, CDR3 length, clone size, D gene, CDR3 DNA, CDR3 protein. A D gene is named only where the DNA matches it firmly. Expanded clones are given a class, and other clones once, few, many or no size at all.

v_call: TRBV6-6
j_call: TRBJ2-7
cdr3_length: 16
clone_size: .
d_call: .
cdr3_nt: TGTGCCAGCAGTTACTCGGTGATGGACGGAAGGAACGAGCAGTACTTC
cdr3_aa: CASSYSVMDGRNEQYF

v_call: TRBV29-1
j_call: TRBJ1-2
cdr3_length: 13
clone_size: .
d_call: TRBD1
cdr3_nt: TGCAGCGTTGAAGCAGGGGGTGGAGATGGCTACACCTTC
cdr3_aa: CSVEAGGGDGYTF

v_call: TRBV5-1
j_call: TRBJ2-1
cdr3_length: 17
clone_size: few
d_call: TRBD1
cdr3_nt: TGCGCCAGCAGCTCGCCAGGGGGCACCACTTCACCCAATGAGCAGTTCTTC
cdr3_aa: CASSSPGGTTSPNEQFF

v_call: TRBV3-1
j_call: TRBJ2-7
cdr3_length: 16
clone_size: few
d_call: .
cdr3_nt: TGTGCCAGCAGCCAAGATTCGAGCGGGTTTTCCTACGAGCAGTACTTC
cdr3_aa: CASSQDSSGFSYEQYF

v_call: TRBV2
j_call: TRBJ2-1
cdr3_length: 13
clone_size: .
d_call: .
cdr3_nt: TGTGCCAGCACTGGATTCTCCTACAATGAGCAGTTCTTC
cdr3_aa: CASTGFSYNEQFF

v_call: TRBV28
j_call: TRBJ1-4
cdr3_length: 14
clone_size: .
d_call: .
cdr3_nt: TGTGCCAGCAACCCGGGGCGACGGAGTGAAAAACTGTTTTTT
cdr3_aa: CASNPGRRSEKLFF

v_call: TRBV24-1
j_call: TRBJ2-5
cdr3_length: 12
clone_size: .
d_call: .
cdr3_nt: TGTGCCACCAGTGATCTCAGTTGGACCCAGTACTTC
cdr3_aa: CATSDLSWTQYF

v_call: TRBV7-9
j_call: TRBJ2-1
cdr3_length: 15
clone_size: many
d_call: TRBD1
cdr3_nt: TGTGCCAGCAGCTTAGGTAGACAGGGGTACAATGAGCAGTTCTTC
cdr3_aa: CASSLGRQGYNEQFF

v_call: TRBV29-1
j_call: TRBJ2-5
cdr3_length: 15
clone_size: few
d_call: TRBD1
cdr3_nt: TGCAGCGTTCTAGTCCCGGGACAGGGGGGAGAGACCCAGTACTTC
cdr3_aa: CSVLVPGQGGETQYF

v_call: TRBV7-9
j_call: TRBJ1-1
cdr3_length: 13
clone_size: few
d_call: .
cdr3_nt: TGTGCCAGCATCCCGGGGGGGTTCGCTGAAGCTTTCTTT
cdr3_aa: CASIPGGFAEAFF

v_call: TRBV5-5
j_call: TRBJ2-2
cdr3_length: 17
clone_size: few
d_call: .
cdr3_nt: TGTGCCAGCAGCTTAAGAGCTTCCGGGCTCCACACCGGGGAGCTGTTTTTT
cdr3_aa: CASSLRASGLHTGELFF

v_call: TRBV12-3/TRBV12-4
j_call: TRBJ1-1
cdr3_length: 15
clone_size: few
d_call: .
cdr3_nt: TGTGCCAGCCAAAGGAATATGGGGGCCGGGACTGAAGCTTTCTTT
cdr3_aa: CASQRNMGAGTEAFF

v_call: TRBV6-5
j_call: TRBJ2-7
cdr3_length: 14
clone_size: .
d_call: TRBD2
cdr3_nt: TGTGCCAGCACCCGACTAGCGGGGGGATACGAGCAGTACTTC
cdr3_aa: CASTRLAGGYEQYF

v_call: TRBV18
j_call: TRBJ2-7
cdr3_length: 16
clone_size: .
d_call: .
cdr3_nt: TGTGCCAGCTCACTTGGAAGCCCGGGACACACCTACGAGCAGTACTTC
cdr3_aa: CASSLGSPGHTYEQYF

v_call: TRBV20-1
j_call: TRBJ2-5
cdr3_length: 18
clone_size: .
d_call: TRBD2
cdr3_nt: TGCAGTGCTAGCGGCGGGAGTATATTGGGGTCCTGGGCGAAGACCCAGTACTTC
cdr3_aa: CSASGGSILGSWAKTQYF

v_call: TRBV27
j_call: TRBJ2-1
cdr3_length: 15
clone_size: few
d_call: TRBD2
cdr3_nt: TGTGCCAGCAGTGGTAGCGGGGGCCCTTACAATGAGCAGTTCTTC
cdr3_aa: CASSGSGGPYNEQFF

v_call: TRBV20-1
j_call: TRBJ2-2
cdr3_length: 15
clone_size: few
d_call: TRBD2
cdr3_nt: TGCAGTGCTAGAGGCCTAGCGGGAGGGGCCGGGGAGCTGTTTTTT
cdr3_aa: CSARGLAGGAGELFF

v_call: TRBV3-1
j_call: TRBJ2-5
cdr3_length: 15
clone_size: .
d_call: .
cdr3_nt: TGTGCCAGCAGCCTATATAGACAGGTACAAGAGACCCAGTACTTC
cdr3_aa: CASSLYRQVQETQYF

v_call: TRBV18
j_call: TRBJ2-7
cdr3_length: 15
clone_size: .
d_call: .
cdr3_nt: TGTGCCAGCTCACCGGGGGGGCAGGGGAAGTACGAGCAGTACTTC
cdr3_aa: CASSPGGQGKYEQYF

v_call: TRBV28
j_call: TRBJ1-1
cdr3_length: 15
clone_size: few
d_call: .
cdr3_nt: TGTGCCAGCACCCCTGGGGCGGCGAGATGGTTTGAAGCTTTCTTT
cdr3_aa: CASTPGAARWFEAFF

v_call: TRBV7-2
j_call: TRBJ2-2
cdr3_length: 17
clone_size: .
d_call: TRBD1
cdr3_nt: TGTGCCAGCAGCTTTTTCGGGACAGCGGTGAACACCGGGGAGCTGTTTTTT
cdr3_aa: CASSFFGTAVNTGELFF

v_call: TRBV27
j_call: TRBJ1-1
cdr3_length: 15
clone_size: .
d_call: TRBD1
cdr3_nt: TGTGCCAGCAGTTTGACAGGGGGCATGAACACTGAAGCTTTCTTT
cdr3_aa: CASSLTGGMNTEAFF

v_call: TRBV19
j_call: TRBJ2-5
cdr3_length: 15
clone_size: .
d_call: .
cdr3_nt: TGTGCCAGTAGCCCAAGCCCGGGGAGTAGAGAGACCCAGTACTTC
cdr3_aa: CASSPSPGSRETQYF

v_call: TRBV13
j_call: TRBJ2-3
cdr3_length: 19
clone_size: .
d_call: TRBD2
cdr3_nt: TGTGCCAGCAGCTCGGGGACTAGCGGGAGCCAAACCTACACAGATACGCAGTATTTT
cdr3_aa: CASSSGTSGSQTYTDTQYF

v_call: TRBV7-2
j_call: TRBJ2-7
cdr3_length: 15
clone_size: .
d_call: TRBD2
cdr3_nt: TGTGCCAGCAGCTTCCGTAGCGGGACCTCCTACGAGCAGTACTTC
cdr3_aa: CASSFRSGTSYEQYF

v_call: TRBV20-1
j_call: TRBJ2-2
cdr3_length: 15
clone_size: .
d_call: TRBD2
cdr3_nt: TGCAGTGCTAGAGAACTAGCGGGAGATAGCGGGGAGCTGTTTTTT
cdr3_aa: CSARELAGDSGELFF

v_call: TRBV7-2
j_call: TRBJ1-4
cdr3_length: 19
clone_size: .
d_call: TRBD1
cdr3_nt: TGTGCCAGCAGCTTTGGCCCTACAGGGGGCAGGGGCGCTAATGAAAAACTGTTTTTT
cdr3_aa: CASSFGPTGGRGANEKLFF

v_call: TRBV29-1
j_call: TRBJ2-3
cdr3_length: 14
clone_size: .
d_call: .
cdr3_nt: TGCAGCGTTGAAGGTTGGCAGAACACAGATACGCAGTATTTT
cdr3_aa: CSVEGWQNTDTQYF

v_call: TRBV5-1
j_call: TRBJ2-5
cdr3_length: 16
clone_size: few
d_call: TRBD2
cdr3_nt: TGCGCCAGCAGCTTGGTCTCTAGCGGGGGGGTTGAGACCCAGTACTTC
cdr3_aa: CASSLVSSGGVETQYF

v_call: TRBV12-3/TRBV12-4
j_call: TRBJ1-3
cdr3_length: 16
clone_size: few
d_call: .
cdr3_nt: TGTGCCAGCAGTGACCGCTATGGGTTGGCGCATAACACCATATATTTT
cdr3_aa: CASSDRYGLAHNTIYF

v_call: TRBV27
j_call: TRBJ2-5
cdr3_length: 14
clone_size: few
d_call: TRBD1
cdr3_nt: TGTGCCAGCAGTCCCTGGACAGGGATGGAGACCCAGTACTTC
cdr3_aa: CASSPWTGMETQYF

v_call: TRBV2
j_call: TRBJ2-4
cdr3_length: 16
clone_size: few
d_call: TRBD2
cdr3_nt: TGTGCCAGCACCGAGGTGCGGGGGGAAGCCAAAAACATTCAGTACTTC
cdr3_aa: CASTEVRGEAKNIQYF

v_call: TRBV7-2
j_call: TRBJ2-5
cdr3_length: 14
clone_size: few
d_call: TRBD1
cdr3_nt: TGTGCCAGCAGCTTAGCACAGGGGGAAGAGACCCAGTACTTC
cdr3_aa: CASSLAQGEETQYF

v_call: TRBV29-1
j_call: TRBJ1-2
cdr3_length: 12
clone_size: few
d_call: TRBD1
cdr3_nt: TGCAGCGTAGAGGACAGGTTCTATGGCTACACCTTC
cdr3_aa: CSVEDRFYGYTF

v_call: TRBV4-3
j_call: TRBJ2-3
cdr3_length: 19
clone_size: few
d_call: TRBD2
cdr3_nt: TGCGCCAGCAGCCAAGAAGGAATTGGCGGGAGATCTAGCACAGATACGCAGTATTTT
cdr3_aa: CASSQEGIGGRSSTDTQYF

v_call: TRBV10-3
j_call: TRBJ2-1
cdr3_length: 14
clone_size: few
d_call: TRBD2
cdr3_nt: TGTGCCATCAGCACCGGGACTAGTCGCTATGAGCAGTTCTTC
cdr3_aa: CAISTGTSRYEQFF

v_call: TRBV29-1
j_call: TRBJ2-7
cdr3_length: 13
clone_size: many
d_call: TRBD1
cdr3_nt: TGCAGCGTTGTCGGGACAGGGGGTTCCGAGCAGTACTTC
cdr3_aa: CSVVGTGGSEQYF

v_call: TRBV6-2/TRBV6-3
j_call: TRBJ1-5
cdr3_length: 13
clone_size: many
d_call: TRBD1
cdr3_nt: TGTGCCAGCAGTGGACAGGTCAATCAGCCCCAGCATTTT
cdr3_aa: CASSGQVNQPQHF

v_call: TRBV5-1
j_call: TRBJ2-5
cdr3_length: 15
clone_size: once
d_call: .
cdr3_nt: TGCGCCAGCAGCTATGGTGGCGGGTTGGCGGAGACCCAGTACTTC
cdr3_aa: CASSYGGGLAETQYF

v_call: TRBV15
j_call: TRBJ2-7
cdr3_length: 13
clone_size: .
d_call: .
cdr3_nt: TGTGCCACCAGCAGAGATGGGTACTACGAGCAGTACTTC
cdr3_aa: CATSRDGYYEQYF

v_call: TRBV7-9
j_call: TRBJ1-4
cdr3_length: 16
clone_size: .
d_call: .
cdr3_nt: TGTGCCAGCAGCTTAGACAGGTTCGCAACTAATGAAAAACTGTTTTTT
cdr3_aa: CASSLDRFATNEKLFF

v_call: TRBV21-1
j_call: TRBJ2-6
cdr3_length: 15
clone_size: few
d_call: .
cdr3_nt: TGTGCCAGCAGCCCCCTGCGTTCTGGGGCCAACGTCCTGACTTTC
cdr3_aa: CASSPLRSGANVLTF

v_call: TRBV5-6
j_call: TRBJ2-4
cdr3_length: 13
clone_size: few
d_call: .
cdr3_nt: TGTGCCAGCAGCTTCGATCCCCGGAACATTCAGTACTTC
cdr3_aa: CASSFDPRNIQYF

v_call: TRBV28
j_call: TRBJ1-5
cdr3_length: 15
clone_size: .
d_call: .
cdr3_nt: TGTGCCAGCAGTTTAGAAGGGGTTCGCAATCAGCCCCAGCATTTT
cdr3_aa: CASSLEGVRNQPQHF

v_call: TRBV12-3/TRBV12-4
j_call: TRBJ1-2
cdr3_length: 16
clone_size: few
d_call: TRBD1
cdr3_nt: TGTGCCAGCAGTTTAAGCAGAGGGACAGGGGACTATGGCTACACCTTC
cdr3_aa: CASSLSRGTGDYGYTF

v_call: TRBV7-8
j_call: TRBJ2-1
cdr3_length: 12
clone_size: .
d_call: .
cdr3_nt: TGTGCCAGCACCGGGTCCTACAATGAGCAGTTCTTC
cdr3_aa: CASTGSYNEQFF

v_call: TRBV9
j_call: TRBJ2-5
cdr3_length: 14
clone_size: few
d_call: .
cdr3_nt: TGTGCCAGCACCCCGGGGATGGGGCAAGAGACCCAGTACTTC
cdr3_aa: CASTPGMGQETQYF

v_call: TRBV6-6
j_call: TRBJ1-1
cdr3_length: 13
clone_size: .
d_call: .
cdr3_nt: TGTGCCAGCAGTTACATAGCGAACACTGAAGCTTTCTTT
cdr3_aa: CASSYIANTEAFF

v_call: TRBV11-2
j_call: TRBJ2-5
cdr3_length: 17
clone_size: few
d_call: .
cdr3_nt: TGTGCCAGCAGCTTATCCCTAAGCGCGAGTCGGCAAGAGACCCAGTACTTC
cdr3_aa: CASSLSLSASRQETQYF

v_call: TRBV5-1
j_call: TRBJ2-1
cdr3_length: 16
clone_size: .
d_call: TRBD2
cdr3_nt: TGCGCCAGCAGCTTTTTAGCGGGAGAGGCCTACAATGAGCAGTTCTTC
cdr3_aa: CASSFLAGEAYNEQFF

v_call: TRBV5-1
j_call: TRBJ2-5
cdr3_length: 13
clone_size: few
d_call: .
cdr3_nt: TGCGCCAGCAGACCGGGAAGGAGGGAGACCCAGTACTTC
cdr3_aa: CASRPGRRETQYF

v_call: TRBV2
j_call: TRBJ1-1
cdr3_length: 13
clone_size: .
d_call: TRBD1
cdr3_nt: TGTGCCAGCAGGGCCGCACAGGGGGGGCTGGATTTCTTT
cdr3_aa: CASRAAQGGLDFF

v_call: TRBV20-1
j_call: TRBJ2-5
cdr3_length: 16
clone_size: .
d_call: .
cdr3_nt: TGCAGTGCTAGGCCTCGAATGTCCTTCCCCCAAGAGACCCAGTACTTC
cdr3_aa: CSARPRMSFPQETQYF

v_call: TRBV30
j_call: TRBJ1-2
cdr3_length: 15
clone_size: .
d_call: TRBD1
cdr3_nt: TGTGCCTGGAGTGACCCTTACAGGGGGACTGGTGGCTACACCTTC
cdr3_aa: CAWSDPYRGTGGYTF

v_call: TRBV5-1
j_call: TRBJ2-1
cdr3_length: 15
clone_size: few
d_call: .
cdr3_nt: TGCGCCAGCAGCTTGGGCCCGGGGCTTCCGACTGAGCAGTTCTTC
cdr3_aa: CASSLGPGLPTEQFF